Sequencing of this T cell receptor beta chain was carried out in a study of CD8 T cells in ankylosing spondylitis. Findings of the study overall: Previously reported in reactive arthritis synovial fluid and blood were some of the motif variants. Blood from ankylosing spondylitis patients appeared to carry a characteristic roughly 8-variant TCR beta motif.

As regards this clonotype: What it recognizes is unknown.

TCR beta libraries were made by quantitative 5'-RACE with molecular barcodes. One entry per CDR3 protein, called by TCRdb with MiXCR from the 5' RACE reads. Of roughly 470,000 distinct CDR3 sequences listed, roughly 27% were seen once; the top ten hold under 0.9%. V lost 1 base and J 7 bases, leaving 12 bases between the germline ends. The CDR3 extends over 14 amino acids. Germline loops: CDR1 LGHDT, CDR2 YNNKEL (reference sequence). The sequenced sample was blood, either unsorted or a sorted T cell fraction (not recorded which). The genes are TRBV3-1 and TRBJ2-3, with a possible D match to TRBD2 (6 bases). This clonotype was obtained from a male donor with ankylosing spondylitis. CDR3 bases: TGTGCCAGCAGCCAAGGCCGGGACTCAAATACGCAGTATTTT. This gives the protein CASSQGRDSNTQYF.